Here is one T cell receptor (beta chain) with its context. These data originate in a study of blood T cell repertoires in COVID-19. In the study overall: T cells, B-cell-depleted T cells, or PBMCs provided the cDNA or gDNA that served as material.

Original analysis: Nucleated cell number was recorded as an estimate derived from reference gene primer amplification. The repertoire was sequenced with immunoSEQ multiplex PCR; TCRdb's copy has only in-frame clones and lacks some. For V, J and clone size, that table is used; D and trimming come from the DNA. Here the sample spans 210,000 or so clones, 65% to 90% being singletons. This CDR3 has 16 residues. The V and J ends lost 1 base and 2 bases, in that order; junction bases with no gene match: 0. Germline values: CDR1 LGHNA, CDR2 YNFKEQ. Enrollment of patients from Seattle took place during active infection, with longitudinal follow-up.

The clonotype comes from a man aged 50 or older with COVID-19, enrolled during active disease. The sample taken for sequencing was peripheral blood. This chain connects TRBV4-2 to TRBJ2-5; 14 nucleotides agree with TRBD2. CDR3 sequence (DNA): TGTGCCAGCAGCCAAGGGACTAGCGGGGGGCAAGAGACCCAGTACTTC. Translating it yields CASSQGTSGGQETQYF.